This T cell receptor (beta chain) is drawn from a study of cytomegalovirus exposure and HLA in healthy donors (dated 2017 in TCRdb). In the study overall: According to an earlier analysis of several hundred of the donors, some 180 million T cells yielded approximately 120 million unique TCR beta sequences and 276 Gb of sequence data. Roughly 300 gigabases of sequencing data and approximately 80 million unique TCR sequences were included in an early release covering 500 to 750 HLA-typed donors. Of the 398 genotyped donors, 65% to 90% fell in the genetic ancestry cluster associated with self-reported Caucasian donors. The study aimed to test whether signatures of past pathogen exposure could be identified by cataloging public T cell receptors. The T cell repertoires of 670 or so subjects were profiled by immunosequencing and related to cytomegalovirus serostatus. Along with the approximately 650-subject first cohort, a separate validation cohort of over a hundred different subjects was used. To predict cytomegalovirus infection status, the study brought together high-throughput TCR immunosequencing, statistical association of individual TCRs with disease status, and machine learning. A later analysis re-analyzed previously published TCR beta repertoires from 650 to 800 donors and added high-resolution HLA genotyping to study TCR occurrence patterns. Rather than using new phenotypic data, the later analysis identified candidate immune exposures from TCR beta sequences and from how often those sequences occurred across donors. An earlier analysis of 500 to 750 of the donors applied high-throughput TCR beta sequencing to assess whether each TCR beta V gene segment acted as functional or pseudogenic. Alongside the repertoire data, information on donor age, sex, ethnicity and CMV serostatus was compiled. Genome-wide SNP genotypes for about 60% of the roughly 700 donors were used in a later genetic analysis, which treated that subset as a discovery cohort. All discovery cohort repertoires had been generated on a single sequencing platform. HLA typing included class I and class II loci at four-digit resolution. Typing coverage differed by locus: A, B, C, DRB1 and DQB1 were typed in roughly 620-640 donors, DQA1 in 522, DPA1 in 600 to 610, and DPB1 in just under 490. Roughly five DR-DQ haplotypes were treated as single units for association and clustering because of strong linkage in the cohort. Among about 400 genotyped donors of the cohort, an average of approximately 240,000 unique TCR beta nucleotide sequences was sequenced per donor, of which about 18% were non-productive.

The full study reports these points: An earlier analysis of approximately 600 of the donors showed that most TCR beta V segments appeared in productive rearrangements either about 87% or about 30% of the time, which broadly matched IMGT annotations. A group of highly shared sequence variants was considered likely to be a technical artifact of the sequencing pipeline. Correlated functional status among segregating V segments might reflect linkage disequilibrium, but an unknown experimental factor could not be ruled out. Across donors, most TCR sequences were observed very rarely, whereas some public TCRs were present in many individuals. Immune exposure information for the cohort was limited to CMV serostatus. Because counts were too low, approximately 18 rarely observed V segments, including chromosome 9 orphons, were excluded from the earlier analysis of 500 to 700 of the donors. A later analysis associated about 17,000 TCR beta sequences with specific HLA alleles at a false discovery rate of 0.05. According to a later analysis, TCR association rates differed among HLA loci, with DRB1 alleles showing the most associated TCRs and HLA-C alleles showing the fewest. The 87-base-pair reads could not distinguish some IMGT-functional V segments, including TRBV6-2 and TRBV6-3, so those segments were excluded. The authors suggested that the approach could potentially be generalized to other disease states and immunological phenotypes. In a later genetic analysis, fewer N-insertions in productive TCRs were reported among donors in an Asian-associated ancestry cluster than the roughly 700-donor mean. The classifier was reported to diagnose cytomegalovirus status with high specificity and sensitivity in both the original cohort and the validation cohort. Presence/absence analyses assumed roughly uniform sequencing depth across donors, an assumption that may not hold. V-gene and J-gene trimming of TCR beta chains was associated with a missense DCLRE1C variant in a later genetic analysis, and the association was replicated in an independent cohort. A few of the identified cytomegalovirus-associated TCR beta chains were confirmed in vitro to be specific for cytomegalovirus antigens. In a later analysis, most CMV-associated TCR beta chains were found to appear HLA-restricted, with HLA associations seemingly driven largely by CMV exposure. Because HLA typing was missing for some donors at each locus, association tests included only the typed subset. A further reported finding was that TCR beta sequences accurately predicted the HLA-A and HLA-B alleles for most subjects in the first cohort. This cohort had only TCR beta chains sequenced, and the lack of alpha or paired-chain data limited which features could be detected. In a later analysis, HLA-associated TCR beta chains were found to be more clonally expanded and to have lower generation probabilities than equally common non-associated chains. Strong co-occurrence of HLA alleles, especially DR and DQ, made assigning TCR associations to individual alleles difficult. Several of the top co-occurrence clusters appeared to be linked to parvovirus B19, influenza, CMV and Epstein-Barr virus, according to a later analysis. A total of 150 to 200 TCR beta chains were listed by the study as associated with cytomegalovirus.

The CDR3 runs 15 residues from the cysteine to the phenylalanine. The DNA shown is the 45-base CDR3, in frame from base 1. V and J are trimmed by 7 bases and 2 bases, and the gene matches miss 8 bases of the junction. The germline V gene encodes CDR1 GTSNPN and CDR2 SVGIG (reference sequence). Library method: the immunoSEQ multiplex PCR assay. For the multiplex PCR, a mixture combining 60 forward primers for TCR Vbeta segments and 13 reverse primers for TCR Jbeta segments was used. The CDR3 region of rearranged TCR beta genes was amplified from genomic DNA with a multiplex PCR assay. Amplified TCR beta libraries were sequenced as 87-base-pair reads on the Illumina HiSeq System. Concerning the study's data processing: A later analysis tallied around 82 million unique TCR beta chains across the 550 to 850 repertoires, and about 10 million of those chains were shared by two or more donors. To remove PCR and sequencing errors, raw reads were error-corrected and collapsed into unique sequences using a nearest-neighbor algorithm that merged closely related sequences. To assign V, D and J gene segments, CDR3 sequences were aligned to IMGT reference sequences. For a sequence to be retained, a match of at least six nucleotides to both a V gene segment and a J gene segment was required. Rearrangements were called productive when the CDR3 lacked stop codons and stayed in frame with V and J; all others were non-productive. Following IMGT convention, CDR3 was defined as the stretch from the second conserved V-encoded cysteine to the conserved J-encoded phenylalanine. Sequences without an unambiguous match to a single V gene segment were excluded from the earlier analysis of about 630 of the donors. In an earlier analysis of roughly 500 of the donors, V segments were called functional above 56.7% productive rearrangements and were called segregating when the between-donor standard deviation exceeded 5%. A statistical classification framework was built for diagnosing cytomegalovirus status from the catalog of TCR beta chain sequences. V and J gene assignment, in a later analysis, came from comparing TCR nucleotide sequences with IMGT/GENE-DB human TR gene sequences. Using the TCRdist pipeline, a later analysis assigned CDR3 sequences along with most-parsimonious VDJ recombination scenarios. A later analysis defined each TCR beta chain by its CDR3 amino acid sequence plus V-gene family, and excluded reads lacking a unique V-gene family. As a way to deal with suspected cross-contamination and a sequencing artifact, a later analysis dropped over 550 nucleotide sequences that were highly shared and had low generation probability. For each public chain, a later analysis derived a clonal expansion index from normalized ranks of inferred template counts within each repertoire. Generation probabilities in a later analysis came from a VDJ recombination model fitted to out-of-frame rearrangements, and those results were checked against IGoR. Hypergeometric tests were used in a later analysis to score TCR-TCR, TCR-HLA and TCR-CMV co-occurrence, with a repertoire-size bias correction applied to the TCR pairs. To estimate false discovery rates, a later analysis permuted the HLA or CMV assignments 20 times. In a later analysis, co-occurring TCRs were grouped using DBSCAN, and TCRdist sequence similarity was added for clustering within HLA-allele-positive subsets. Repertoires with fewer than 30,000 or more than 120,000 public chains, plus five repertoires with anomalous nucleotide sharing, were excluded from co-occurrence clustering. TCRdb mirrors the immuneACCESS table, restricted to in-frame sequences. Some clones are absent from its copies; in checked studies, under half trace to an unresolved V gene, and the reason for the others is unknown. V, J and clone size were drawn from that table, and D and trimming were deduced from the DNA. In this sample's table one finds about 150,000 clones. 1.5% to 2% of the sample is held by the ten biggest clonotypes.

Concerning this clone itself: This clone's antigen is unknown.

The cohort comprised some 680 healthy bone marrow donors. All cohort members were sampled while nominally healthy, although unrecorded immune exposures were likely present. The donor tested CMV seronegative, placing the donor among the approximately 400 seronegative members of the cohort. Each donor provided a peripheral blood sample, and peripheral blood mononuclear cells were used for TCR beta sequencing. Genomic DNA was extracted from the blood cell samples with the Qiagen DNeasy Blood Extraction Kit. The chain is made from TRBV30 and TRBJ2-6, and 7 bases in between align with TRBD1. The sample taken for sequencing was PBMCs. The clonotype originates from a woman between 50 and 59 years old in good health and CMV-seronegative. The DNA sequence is TGTGCCTCGAAGACAGGGTTCCCTGGGGCCAACGTCCTGACTTTC. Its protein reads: CASKTGFPGANVLTF.